The 20 T cell receptor beta chains reported below all come from one sample, sequenced in a study of control samples from healthy donors and cancer patients. Libraries were prepared by immunoSEQ multiplex PCR; TCRdb keeps only in-frame clonotypes and omits some of them. Found here are roughly 86,000 clones, 75% to 95% of them singletons; the top ten hold about a sixth. The sequenced sample consisted of blood. The receptors here all came from a man aged 25-45 years in good health.

The gene calls are TRBV20-1 and TRBJ2-5; a weak D match, TRBD2 (5 bases). CDR3 length equals 11 residues. Trimming removed 5 bases from V and 7 bases from J, with 11 bases in between. CDR1 and CDR2 (germline): DFQATT, SNEGSKA (reference sequence). The CDR3: CSAVRSGTQYF. DNA for the CDR3: TGCAGTGCTGTAAGGAGCGGGACCCAGTACTTC.

The chain is built from TRBV27 and TRBJ2-3, with 8 positions matching TRBD2. Germline CDR1 and CDR2: MNHEY and SMNVEV (reference sequence). The CDR3 has 15 amino acids. The V gene end was trimmed by 5 bases and the J gene end by 7 bases; junction bases not matched to a gene: 11. Written as DNA, the CDR3 is TGTGCCAGCAGTACCCTGGGAGCGGGAGTTAATACGCAGTATTTT. As protein: CASSTLGAGVNTQYF.

This chain joins TRBV14 and TRBJ2-3, with 7 bases matching TRBD2. The CDR3 is 15 amino acids. From germline, CDR1 is SGHDN and CDR2 FVKESK. Trimming removed 0 bases from V and 6 bases from J; junction bases left unmatched: 6. DNA of the CDR3: TGTGCCAGCAGCCAAGATTGGGGACTACGGGATACGCAGTATTTT. It codes for CASSQDWGLRDTQYF.

This clone was picked up one time. V is TRBV27 and J is TRBJ2-5; D might be TRBD1 or TRBD2, each matching 6 bases. The CDR3 sequence is 13 residues long. Germline loops: CDR1 MNHEY, CDR2 SMNVEV (reference sequence). V was clipped by 2 bases and J by 4 bases, with 8 bases between them. CDR3 nucleotides: TGTGCCAGCAGTTTAGGGGGGCGAGAGACCCAGTACTTC. Amino acid sequence: CASSLGGRETQYF.

The sample holds one count of this clone. The chain uses TRBV5-8 and TRBJ1-6, with D possibly TRBD1 on 6 matching bases. The CDR3 is 14 amino acids. Germline CDR1 is SGHTS and CDR2 is YDEGEE. The V gene lost 2 bases and the J gene lost 9 bases, with 12 bases spanning the gap. The CDR3 region is CASSFAQGLSPLHF. The DNA of the CDR3 is TGTGCCAGCAGCTTCGCACAGGGTCTTTCACCCCTCCACTTT.

The gene calls are TRBV13 and TRBJ1-2, with 8 bases aligning to TRBD1. This CDR3 is 14 amino acids long. The trim removed 0 bases at V and 4 bases at J, leaving 1 base unmatched. Per germline, CDR1 PRHDT and CDR2 FYEKMQ (reference sequence). CDR3 DNA sequence: TGTGCCAGCAGCTTAGGCCAGGGGGCCTATGGCTACACCTTC. Translating gives CASSLGQGAYGYTF.

The chain uses TRBV6-5 and TRBJ2-7; the D call may be TRBD1 or TRBD2 (5 bases each). From germline, CDR1 is MNHEY and CDR2 SVGAGI. The CDR3 loop spans 14 amino acids. V was shortened by 6 bases and J by 0 bases, with 12 bases between the two germline ends. Here the CDR3 DNA reads TGTGCCAGCAGGAGGGACCAGAGCTCCTACGAGCAGTACTTC. Translated: CASRRDQSSYEQYF.

The chain has TRBV5-1 and TRBJ2-1; 9 bases map to TRBD2. CDR3 size: 15 residues. The junction had 6 bases not matched to a gene; V was cut back by 1 base and J by 7 bases. From germline, CDR1 is SGHRS and CDR2 YFSETQ. The CDR3 DNA reads as TGCGCCAGCAGCTTGAAGTCTAGCGGGAATAATGAGCAGTTCTTC. Translating it yields CASSLKSSGNNEQFF.

The rearrangement uses TRBV6-5 and TRBJ2-5, with a tentative D call TRBD1 (6 bases). Trimming removed 7 bases at V and 5 bases at J, with 17 bases between. Germline CDR1 and CDR2: MNHEY and SVGAGI. The CDR3 length is 14 residues. The CDR3 DNA reads TGTGCCAGCAACCGACAGGTCCGCGGGGAGACCCAGTACTTC. It specifies CASNRQVRGETQYF.

The chain employs TRBV6-5 and TRBJ2-1; D possibly corresponds to TRBD2 (5 bases). The CDR3 spans 15 residues. With 2 bases removed from V and 0 bases from J, the gap between germline ends came to 8 bases. Germline V lookup: CDR1 MNHEY, CDR2 SVGAGI. The CDR3 is CASSYGTSSYNEQFF. The CDR3 DNA reads TGTGCCAGCAGTTACGGTACTAGCTCCTACAATGAGCAGTTCTTC.

The CDR3: CASSSRGTQETQYF. The CDR3 DNA is TGTGCCAGCAGCTCCAGGGGGACCCAAGAGACCCAGTACTTC. V usage is TRBV7-3 and J usage is TRBJ2-5; TRBD1 matches at 7 bases. CDR3 length: 14 residues. Germline CDR1 reads SGHTA; CDR2 reads FQGTGA. Losses at the gene ends were 4 bases for V and 1 base for J; bases not matched to a gene: 3.

CDR3 amino acids: CSADSLDSGNTIYF. As DNA, the CDR3 is TGCAGCGCGGACAGCCTAGACTCTGGAAACACCATATATTTT. V is TRBV29-1 and J is TRBJ1-3; maybe TRBD1 (6 bases). V gave up 7 bases and J gave up 0 bases, with 13 bases separating them. Germline assignment: CDR1 SQVTM and CDR2 ANQGSEA. The CDR3 is made up of 14 amino acids. Complete variable domain (other parts from reference TRBV29-1 and TRBJ1-3): SAVISQKPSRDICQRGTSLTIQCQVDSQVTMMFWYRQQPGQSLTLIATANQGSEATYESGFVIDKFPISRPNLTFSTLTVSNMSPEDSSIYLCSADSLDSGNTIYFGEGSWLTVV.

V usage is TRBV28 and J usage is TRBJ2-1; no firm D call. Trimming stripped 5 bases from V and 4 bases from J, with 12 bases between. This CDR3 spans 14 amino acids. Germline-derived CDR1 and CDR2 are MDHEN and SYDVKM. This CDR3 reads CASSGGGSYNEQFF. Here the CDR3 DNA reads TGTGCCAGCAGTGGTGGCGGAAGTTACAATGAGCAGTTCTTC. The full variable domain, with the rest looked up from reference TRBV28 and TRBJ2-1, is DVKVTQSSRYLVKRTGEKVFLECVQDMDHENMFWYRQDPGLGLRLIYFSYDVKMKEKGDIPEGYSVSREKKERFSLILESASTNQTSMYLCASSGGGSYNEQFFGPGTRLTVL.

This chain links TRBV3-1 (or the pseudogene TRBV3-2) with TRBJ2-3; TRBD2 agrees at 10 bases. The CDR3 consists of 18 residues. CDR1 and CDR2 from the germline V gene are LGHDT and YNNKEL (reference sequence). Trimming removed 4 bases from V and 0 bases from J; junction bases left unmatched: 10. Here the CDR3 DNA reads TGTGCCAGCAGCCCCCCGAGGACTAGCGGAGCGAGCACAGATACGCAGTATTTT. As protein: CASSPPRTSGASTDTQYF.

CDR3 protein: CSVVRDWQFF. DNA of the CDR3: TGCAGCGTTGTTCGGGATTGGCAGTTCTTC. The chain has TRBV29-1 and TRBJ2-1; possible D gene TRBD2, 5 bases. The CDR3 length is 10 residues. V lost 4 bases and J lost 12, with 10 bases in between. Germline CDR1 is SQVTM and CDR2 is ANQGSEA.

V usage is TRBV29-1 and J usage is TRBJ1-1; D ambiguous. This CDR3 region has 12 residues. Trimming stripped 0 bases from V and 7 bases from J, with 9 bases between. In germline, CDR1 is SQVTM, CDR2 ANQGSEA. This CDR3 is CSVEDRTLEAFF. DNA of the CDR3: TGCAGCGTTGAAGATCGAACTCTTGAAGCTTTCTTT.

V usage is TRBV3-1 (or the pseudogene TRBV3-2) and J usage is TRBJ1-1, with 7 nucleotides matching TRBD1. With V trimmed by 1 base and J by 5 bases, 7 bases remained unmatched. Per the germline V gene, CDR1 is LGHDT and CDR2 is YNNKEL (reference sequence). This CDR3 has 15 amino acids. The CDR3 bases are TGTGCCAGCAGCCAAGCGCCAGGGGGTTATACTGAAGCTTTCTTT. Translation gives CASSQAPGGYTEAFF.

The chain combines TRBV3-1 (or the pseudogene TRBV3-2) with TRBJ2-2, with D tentatively TRBD2 (5 bases). This CDR3 is built from 15 residues. Germline V gives CDR1 LGHDT, CDR2 YNNKEL (reference sequence). Trimming shortened V by 4 bases and J by 0 bases, and 9 bases separated the two germline ends. The CDR3 DNA reads TGTGCCAGCAGCCGGACTGAATCGAACACCGGGGAGCTGTTTTTT. It specifies CASSRTESNTGELFF.

The V gene is TRBV2, the J gene TRBJ1-6; 7 bases are shared with TRBD1. Germline trimming cut 11 bases from V and 3 bases from J; bases unmatched to any gene: 10. CDR1 is SNHLY, CDR2 FYNNEI, per germline. This CDR3 is 15 amino acids long. The CDR3 sequence: CAGQDDRVYNSPLHF. CDR3 sequence (DNA): TGTGCCGGCCAGGATGACAGGGTCTATAATTCACCCCTCCACTTT.

The chain recombines TRBV7-2 with TRBJ1-2; 8 bases line up with TRBD1. This CDR3 comprises 13 residues. Losses at the gene ends were 5 bases for V and 8 bases for J; bases not matched to a gene: 7. Germline V gene lookup returns CDR1 SGHTA and CDR2 FQGNSA. The CDR3 loop is CASSPWTGPGYTF. The CDR3 nucleotides are TGTGCCAGCAGCCCGTGGACAGGGCCCGGCTACACCTTC.